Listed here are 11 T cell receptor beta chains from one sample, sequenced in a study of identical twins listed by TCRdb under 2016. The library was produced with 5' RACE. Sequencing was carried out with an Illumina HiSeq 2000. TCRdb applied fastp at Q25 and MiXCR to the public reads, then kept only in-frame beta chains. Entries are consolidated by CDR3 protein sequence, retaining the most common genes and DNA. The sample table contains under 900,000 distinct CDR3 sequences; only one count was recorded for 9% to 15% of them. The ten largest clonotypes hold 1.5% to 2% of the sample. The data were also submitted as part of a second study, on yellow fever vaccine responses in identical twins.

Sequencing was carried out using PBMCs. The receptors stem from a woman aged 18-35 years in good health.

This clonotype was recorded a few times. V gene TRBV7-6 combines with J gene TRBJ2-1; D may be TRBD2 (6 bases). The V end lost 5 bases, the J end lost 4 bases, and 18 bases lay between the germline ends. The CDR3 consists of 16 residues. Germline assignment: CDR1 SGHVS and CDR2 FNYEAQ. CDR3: CASSRWSSGEYNEQFF. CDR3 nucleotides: TGTGCCAGCAGCCGCTGGAGTAGCGGAGAGTACAATGAGCAGTTCTTC. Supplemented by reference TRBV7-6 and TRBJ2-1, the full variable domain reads GAGVSQSPRYKVTKRGQDVALRCDPISGHVSLYWYRQALGQGPEFLTYFNYEAQQDKSGLPNDRFSAERPEGSISTLTIQRTEQRDSAMYRCASSRWSSGEYNEQFFGPGTRLTVL.

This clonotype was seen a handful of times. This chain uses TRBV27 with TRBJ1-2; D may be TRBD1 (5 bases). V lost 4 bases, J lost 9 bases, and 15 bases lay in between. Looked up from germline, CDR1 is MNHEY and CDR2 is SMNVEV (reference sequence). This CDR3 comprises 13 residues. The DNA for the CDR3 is TGTGCCAGCAGTTACTTTGGGGGGAGTAGCTACACCTTC. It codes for CASSYFGGSSYTF.

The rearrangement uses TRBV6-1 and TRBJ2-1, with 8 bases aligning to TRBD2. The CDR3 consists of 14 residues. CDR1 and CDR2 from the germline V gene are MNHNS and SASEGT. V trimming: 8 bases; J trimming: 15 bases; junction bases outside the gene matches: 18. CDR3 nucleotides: TGTGCCAGCGATACGGGGGTGGGGGGACTAGATGCGTTCTTC. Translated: CASDTGVGGLDAFF.

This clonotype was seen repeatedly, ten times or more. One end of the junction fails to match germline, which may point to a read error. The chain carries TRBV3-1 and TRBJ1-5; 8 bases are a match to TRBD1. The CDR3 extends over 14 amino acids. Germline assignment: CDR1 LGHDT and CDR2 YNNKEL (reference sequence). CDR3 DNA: TGTGCCAGCAGTCAAGGACAGGGCGGTCAGCCCCAGCATTTT. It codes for CASSQGQGGQPQHF.

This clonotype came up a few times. In DNA, the CDR3 is TGCGCCAGCAGCCTCCGGGACAGACTCACAGATACGCAGTATTTT. It codes for CASSLRDRLTDTQYF. The chain carries TRBV5-1 and TRBJ2-3, with 7 nucleotides matching TRBD1. The length of the CDR3 is 15 residues. Looked up from germline, CDR1 is SGHRS and CDR2 is YFSETQ. J was trimmed by 2 bases and V by 4 bases; bases with no gene match: 7.

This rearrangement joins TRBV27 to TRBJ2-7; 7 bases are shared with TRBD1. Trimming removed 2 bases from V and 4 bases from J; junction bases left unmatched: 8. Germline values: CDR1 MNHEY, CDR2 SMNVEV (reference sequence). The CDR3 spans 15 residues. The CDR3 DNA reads TGTGCCAGCAGTTTAAGCCACAGGGGCCCTTACGAGCAGTACTTC. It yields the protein CASSLSHRGPYEQYF.

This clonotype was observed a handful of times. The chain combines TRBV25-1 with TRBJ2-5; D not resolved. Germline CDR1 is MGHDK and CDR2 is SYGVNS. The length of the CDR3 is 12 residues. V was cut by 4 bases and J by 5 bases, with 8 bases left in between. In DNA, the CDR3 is TGTGCCAGCAGTGTGGCCCGGGAGACCCAGTACTTC. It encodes CASSVARETQYF.

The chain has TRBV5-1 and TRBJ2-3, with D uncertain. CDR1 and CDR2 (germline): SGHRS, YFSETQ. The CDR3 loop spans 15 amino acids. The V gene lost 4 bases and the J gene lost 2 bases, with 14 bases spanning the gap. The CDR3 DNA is TGCGCCAGCAGCAAGGACCGCTACCACACAGATACGCAGTATTTT. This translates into CASSKDRYHTDTQYF.

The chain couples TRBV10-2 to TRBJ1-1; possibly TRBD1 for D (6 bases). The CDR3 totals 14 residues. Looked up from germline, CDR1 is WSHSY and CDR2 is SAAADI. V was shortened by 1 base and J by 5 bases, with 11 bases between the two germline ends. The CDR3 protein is CASSEYRVGTEAFF. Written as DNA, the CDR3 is TGCGCCAGCAGTGAGTACAGGGTGGGTACTGAAGCTTTCTTT.

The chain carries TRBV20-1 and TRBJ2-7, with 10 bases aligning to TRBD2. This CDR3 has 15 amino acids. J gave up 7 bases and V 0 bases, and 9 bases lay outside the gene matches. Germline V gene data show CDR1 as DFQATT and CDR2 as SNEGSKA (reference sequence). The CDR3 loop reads CSARDASGSLSEQYF. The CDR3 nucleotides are TGCAGTGCTAGAGACGCTAGCGGGAGCCTGAGTGAGCAGTACTTC.

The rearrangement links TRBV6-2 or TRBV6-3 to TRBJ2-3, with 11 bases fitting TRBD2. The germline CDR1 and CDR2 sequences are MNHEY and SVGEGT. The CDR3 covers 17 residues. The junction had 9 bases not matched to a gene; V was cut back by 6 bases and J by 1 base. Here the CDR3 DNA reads TGTGCCAGCAGCCTAACCGCACTAGCGGGGGGCACAGATACGCAGTATTTT. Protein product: CASSLTALAGGTDTQYF.